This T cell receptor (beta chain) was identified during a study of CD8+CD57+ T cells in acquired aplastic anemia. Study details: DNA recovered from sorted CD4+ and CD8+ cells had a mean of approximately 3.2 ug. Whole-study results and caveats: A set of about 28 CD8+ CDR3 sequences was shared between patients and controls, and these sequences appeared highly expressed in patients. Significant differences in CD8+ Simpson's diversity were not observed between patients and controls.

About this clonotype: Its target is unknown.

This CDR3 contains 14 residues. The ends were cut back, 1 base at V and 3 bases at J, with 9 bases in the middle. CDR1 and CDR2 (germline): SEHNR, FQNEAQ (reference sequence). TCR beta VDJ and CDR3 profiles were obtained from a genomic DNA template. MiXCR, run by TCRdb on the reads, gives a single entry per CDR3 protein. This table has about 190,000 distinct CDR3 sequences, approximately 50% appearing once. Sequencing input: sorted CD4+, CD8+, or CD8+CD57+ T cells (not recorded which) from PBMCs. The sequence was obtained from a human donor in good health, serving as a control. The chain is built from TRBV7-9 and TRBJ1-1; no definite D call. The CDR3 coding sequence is TGTGCCAGCAGCTTAGACGGGTTTCACACTGAAGCTTTCTTT. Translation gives CASSLDGFHTEAFF.